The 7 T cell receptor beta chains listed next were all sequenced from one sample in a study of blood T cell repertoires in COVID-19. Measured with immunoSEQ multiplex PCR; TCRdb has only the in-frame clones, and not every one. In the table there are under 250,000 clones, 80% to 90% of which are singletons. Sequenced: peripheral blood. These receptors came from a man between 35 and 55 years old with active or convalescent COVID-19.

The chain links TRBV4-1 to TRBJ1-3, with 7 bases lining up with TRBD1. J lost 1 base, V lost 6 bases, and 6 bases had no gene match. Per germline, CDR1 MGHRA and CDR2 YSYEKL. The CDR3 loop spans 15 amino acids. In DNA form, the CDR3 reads TGCGCCAGCAGTGAAAGACAGGGTTCTGGAAACACCATATATTTT. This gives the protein CASSERQGSGNTIYF.

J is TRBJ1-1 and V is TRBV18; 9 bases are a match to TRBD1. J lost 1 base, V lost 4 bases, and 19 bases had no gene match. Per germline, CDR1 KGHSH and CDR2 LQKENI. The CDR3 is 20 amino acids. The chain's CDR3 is CASSRRDRERTTGPNTEAFF. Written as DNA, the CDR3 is TGTGCCAGCTCACGTAGGGACAGGGAGAGGACGACGGGGCCGAACACTGAAGCTTTCTTT.

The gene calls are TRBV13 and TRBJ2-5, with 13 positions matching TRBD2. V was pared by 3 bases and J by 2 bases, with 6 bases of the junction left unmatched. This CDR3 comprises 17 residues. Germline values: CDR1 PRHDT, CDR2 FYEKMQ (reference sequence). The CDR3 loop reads CASSFVGLAGVQETQYF. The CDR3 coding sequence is TGTGCCAGCAGCTTTGTCGGACTAGCGGGAGTACAAGAGACCCAGTACTTC.

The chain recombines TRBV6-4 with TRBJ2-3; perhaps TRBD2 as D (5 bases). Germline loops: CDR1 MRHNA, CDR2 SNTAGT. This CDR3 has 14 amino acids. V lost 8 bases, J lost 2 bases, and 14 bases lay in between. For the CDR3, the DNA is TGTGCCAGCTCTGAGGGAAAGCACACAGATACGCAGTATTTT. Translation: CASSEGKHTDTQYF.

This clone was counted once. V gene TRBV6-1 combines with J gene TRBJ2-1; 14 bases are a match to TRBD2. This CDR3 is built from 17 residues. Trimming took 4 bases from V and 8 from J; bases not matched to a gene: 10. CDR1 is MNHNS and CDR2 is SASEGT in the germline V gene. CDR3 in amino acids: CASSAGLAGAQGDEQFF. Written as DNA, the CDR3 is TGTGCCAGCAGTGCGGGACTAGCGGGGGCCCAGGGGGATGAGCAGTTCTTC.

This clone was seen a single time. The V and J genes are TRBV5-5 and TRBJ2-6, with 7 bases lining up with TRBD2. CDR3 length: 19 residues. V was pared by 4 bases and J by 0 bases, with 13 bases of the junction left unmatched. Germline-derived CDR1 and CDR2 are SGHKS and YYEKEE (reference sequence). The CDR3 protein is CASSPRGTGGLSGANVLTF. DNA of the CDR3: TGTGCCAGCAGCCCGCGTGGGACGGGGGGACTCTCTGGGGCCAACGTCCTGACTTTC.

CDR3 amino acids: CACGDRGSGANVLTF. CDR3 nucleotide sequence: TGTGCCTGCGGGGACAGGGGATCTGGGGCCAACGTCCTGACTTTC. V gene TRBV30 combines with J gene TRBJ2-6; 10 bases line up with TRBD1. The junction had 3 bases not matched to a gene; V was cut back by 6 bases and J by 1 base. CDR3 length: 15 residues. CDR1 and CDR2 (germline): GTSNPN, SVGIG (reference sequence).